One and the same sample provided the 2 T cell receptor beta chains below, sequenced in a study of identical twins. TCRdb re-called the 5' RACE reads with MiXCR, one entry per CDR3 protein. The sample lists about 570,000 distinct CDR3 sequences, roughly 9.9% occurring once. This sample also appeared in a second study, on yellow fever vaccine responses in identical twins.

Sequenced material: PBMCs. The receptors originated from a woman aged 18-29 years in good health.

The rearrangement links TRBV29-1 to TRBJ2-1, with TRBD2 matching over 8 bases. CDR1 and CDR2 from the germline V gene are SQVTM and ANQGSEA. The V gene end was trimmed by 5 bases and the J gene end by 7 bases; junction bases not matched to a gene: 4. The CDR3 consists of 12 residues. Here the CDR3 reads CSVMSGRNEQFF. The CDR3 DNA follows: TGCAGCGTTATGAGCGGGAGAAATGAGCAGTTCTTC.

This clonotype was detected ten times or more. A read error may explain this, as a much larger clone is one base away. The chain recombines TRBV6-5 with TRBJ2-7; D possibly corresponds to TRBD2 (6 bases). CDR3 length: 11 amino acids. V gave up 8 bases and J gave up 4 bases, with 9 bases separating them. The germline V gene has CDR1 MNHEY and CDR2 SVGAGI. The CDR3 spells CASGGGYEQYF. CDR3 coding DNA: TGTGCCAGCGGTGGGGGGTACGAGCAGTACTTC.